Listed below are T cell receptor beta chains from one sample, sequenced in a study of CD8 T cells in ankylosing spondylitis. TCRdb re-called the 5' RACE reads with MiXCR, one entry per CDR3 protein. The profile shows around 150,000 distinct CDR3 sequences, around 42% of them singletons. Sequencing used synovial fluid, either unsorted or a sorted T cell fraction (not recorded which). The receptors were sampled from a male donor with ankylosing spondylitis. CDR3s include the opening cysteine and the closing phenylalanine or tryptophan. D genes are given only for firm matches. Part of the rows lack a size; the others show once, few, many or a class for expanded clones.

cdr3_aa cdr3_nt d_call cdr3_length clone_size j_call v_call
CASSQESGRWMNNEQFF TGTGCCAGCAGCCAAGAATCGGGGCGGTGGATGAACAATGAGCAGTTCTTC - 17 few TRBJ2-1 TRBV3-1
CASSPTSGRAGELFF TGTGCCAGCAGTCCCACTAGCGGGAGGGCCGGGGAGCTGTTTTTT TRBD2 15 - TRBJ2-2 TRBV27
CASSPRPGDTEAFF TGTGCCAGCAGCCCCCGACCGGGGGACACTGAAGCTTTCTTT - 14 - TRBJ1-1 TRBV7-9
CASSDYLVDYNEQFF TGTGCCAGCAGCGATTATCTAGTAGACTACAATGAGCAGTTCTTC - 15 - TRBJ2-1 TRBV7-8
CRTGQGGGYTF TGCAGAACAGGGCAGGGAGGAGGCTACACCTTC - 11 - TRBJ1-2 TRBV20-1
CASSGWGTGISYEQYF TGTGCCAGCAGCGGATGGGGGACAGGGATCTCCTACGAGCAGTACTTC TRBD1 16 - TRBJ2-7 TRBV3-1
CSFEGPGGYEQYF TGCAGCTTCGAGGGGCCCGGGGGCTACGAGCAGTACTTC - 13 - TRBJ2-7 TRBV29-1
CASSLDPGQGHYNEQFF TGTGCCAGCAGCTTAGATCCGGGACAGGGACACTACAATGAGCAGTTCTTC TRBD1 17 - TRBJ2-1 TRBV11-3
CASTRNQPQHF TGTGCCAGCACCAGAAATCAGCCCCAGCATTTT - 11 few TRBJ1-5 TRBV21-1
CSAYTGGPREQYF TGCAGTGCTTATACAGGGGGGCCGAGGGAGCAGTACTTC TRBD1 13 - TRBJ2-7 TRBV20-1
CAIRFSGSTTGELFF TGTGCCATCAGATTTAGCGGGAGCACGACCGGGGAGCTGTTTTTT TRBD2 15 many TRBJ2-2 TRBV10-3
CASSLLRQVDRTKNIQYF TGTGCCAGCAGCTTGCTCCGACAGGTTGATCGTACCAAAAACATTCAGTACTTC - 18 few TRBJ2-4 TRBV5-6
CASSPGQTNTGELFF TGTGCCAGCAGTCCGGGGCAGACCAACACCGGGGAGCTGTTTTTT - 15 - TRBJ2-2 TRBV7-9
CASSLVDREAFF TGTGCCAGCAGCTTGGTGGACAGGGAAGCTTTCTTT TRBD1 12 - TRBJ1-1 TRBV5-8
CASSGGIQQFF TGTGCCAGCAGTGGGGGGATTCAGCAGTTCTTC - 11 few TRBJ2-1 TRBV27
CASSPLTSGYNEQFF TGTGCCAGCAGTCCACTGACTAGCGGGTACAATGAGCAGTTCTTC TRBD2 15 few TRBJ2-1 TRBV27
CASSAWDRGRHEQYF TGTGCCAGCAGTGCTTGGGACAGGGGGCGTCACGAGCAGTACTTC TRBD1 15 - TRBJ2-7 TRBV2
CASSLVLDDPPEYF TGTGCCAGCAGCTTAGTCCTTGATGATCCACCGGAGTATTTT - 14 few TRBJ2-3 TRBV7-9
CAWSWDTEAFF TGTGCCTGGAGTTGGGACACTGAAGCTTTCTTT - 11 - TRBJ1-1 TRBV30
CASSDRDRGLRNYGYTF TGCGCCAGCAGCGACCGGGACAGGGGGCTCAGGAACTATGGCTACACCTTC TRBD1 17 few TRBJ1-2 TRBV5-1
CASTPEGNEQFF TGTGCCAGCACCCCAGAGGGCAATGAGCAGTTCTTC - 12 once TRBJ2-1 TRBV7-9
CASSPTFYNEQFF TGTGCCAGCAGCCCGACATTTTACAATGAGCAGTTCTTC - 13 few TRBJ2-1 TRBV12-3/TRBV12-4
CASSFSLSYEQYF TGTGCCAGCAGCTTCTCACTCAGCTACGAGCAGTACTTC - 13 - TRBJ2-7 TRBV5-6
CSARSPEAFF TGCAGTGCTAGAAGTCCCGAAGCTTTCTTT - 10 - TRBJ1-1 TRBV20-1
CATSDTRRLAGYNEQFF TGTGCCACCAGTGATACTCGCCGACTAGCGGGATACAATGAGCAGTTCTTC TRBD2 17 - TRBJ2-1 TRBV24-1
CASSSGTQDGGQPNYGYTF TGTGCCAGCAGTTCCGGAACTCAAGATGGAGGACAGCCAAACTATGGCTACACCTTC - 19 few TRBJ1-2 TRBV12-3/TRBV12-4
CASSPLGTTGELFF TGTGCCAGCAGTCCCCTAGGGACAACCGGGGAGCTGTTTTTT - 14 few TRBJ2-2 TRBV12-3/TRBV12-4
CASSQDGPRQETQYF TGTGCCAGCAGCCAAGATGGCCCTCGTCAAGAGACCCAGTACTTC - 15 - TRBJ2-5 TRBV3-1
CASSLEPLYGYTF TGTGCCAGCAGCTTGGAGCCCTTATATGGCTACACCTTC - 13 many TRBJ1-2 TRBV7-9
CASSYRDIYNEQFF TGTGCCAGCAGTTACAGAGACATCTACAATGAGCAGTTCTTC - 14 many TRBJ2-1 TRBV6-2/TRBV6-3
CASSVGTGLTYEQYF TGTGCCAGCAGTGTAGGGACAGGGTTGACCTACGAGCAGTACTTC TRBD1 15 once TRBJ2-7 TRBV6-1
CAISVQRTPYGYTF TGTGCCATCAGTGTACAGAGGACCCCTTATGGCTACACCTTC - 14 - TRBJ1-2 TRBV10-3
CATTGGTSGRAYGSYNEQFF TGTGCTACCACAGGAGGGACTAGCGGGAGGGCGTATGGGTCCTACAATGAGCAGTTCTTC TRBD2 20 few TRBJ2-1 TRBV12-3/TRBV12-4
CASSQGQRDTQYF TGCGCCAGCAGCCAAGGGCAGCGAGATACGCAGTATTTT - 13 - TRBJ2-3 TRBV4-1
CSAWSQGTGELFF TGCAGTGCTTGGTCCCAGGGCACCGGGGAGCTGTTTTTT - 13 many TRBJ2-2 TRBV20-1
CASSLGPGGQGYGYTF TGTGCCAGCAGCTTAGGCCCCGGGGGACAGGGATATGGCTACACCTTC TRBD1 16 few TRBJ1-2 TRBV13
CAISESRGNEQFF TGTGCCATCAGTGAGTCGCGGGGAAATGAGCAGTTCTTC - 13 - TRBJ2-1 TRBV10-3
CASSQSELPGKPYEQYF TGTGCCAGCAGTCAATCCGAACTCCCGGGCAAACCCTACGAGCAGTACTTC - 17 - TRBJ2-7 TRBV4-2
CASSSLTGSSYNEQFF TGTGCCAGCAGTTCCTTGACAGGGAGCTCCTACAATGAGCAGTTCTTC TRBD1 16 few TRBJ2-1 TRBV27
CSARGVSSLDAFF TGCAGTGCTAGAGGGGTCTCAAGCCTCGATGCTTTCTTT - 13 few TRBJ1-1 TRBV20-1